A single sample is the source of the 2 T cell receptor beta chains below, sequenced in a study of T cells in Graves' hyperthyroidism and ophthalmopathy. The investigators amplified TCR beta CDR3 regions from RNA transcripts. Primed by the HTBI set, a first-round RT-PCR was run on the TCR CDR3. TCRdb re-called the multiplex PCR reads through MiXCR, storing one row per CDR3 protein. This sample has 480,000 or so distinct CDR3 sequences; roughly 45% occur once, and the top ten carry 35% to 50%. Source material: peripheral blood or thyroid tissue (not recorded which). The receptors shown here come from an adult woman with Graves' disease, either hyperthyroidism or ophthalmopathy (not recorded which).

This clonotype has more than one count but fewer than ten. The DNA for the CDR3 is TGTGCCAGCAGCGTAGGAGACAGGGCCGGGGAGCTGTTTTTT. Residues: CASSVGDRAGELFF. The gene calls are TRBV9 and TRBJ2-2; TRBD1 matches 7 bases. The CDR3 runs to 14 residues. Germline lookup yields CDR1 SGDLS and CDR2 YYNGEE. Trimming took 0 bases from V and 6 from J; bases not matched to a gene: 2.

This clonotype was counted a few times. This chain joins TRBV20-1 and TRBJ1-2; the match to TRBD1 covers 9 bases. V was pared by 0 bases and J by 9 bases, with 8 bases of the junction left unmatched. The CDR3 has 14 residues. Germline CDR1 DFQATT, CDR2 SNEGSKA (reference sequence). The CDR3 protein is CSARDPTGGGSYTF. DNA for the CDR3: TGCAGTGCTAGAGATCCTACAGGGGGCGGCAGCTACACCTTC.